This T cell receptor beta chain is drawn from a study of blood T cells in healthy people across ages. Study results and caveats: Measured against age, TCR beta diversity per million T cells decreased in a roughly linear manner.

This CDR3 comprises 10 residues. The germline V gene encodes CDR1 MGHDK and CDR2 SYGVNS. The V end lost 10 bases, the J end lost 2 bases, and 6 bases lay between the germline ends. This clonotype appeared many times. The antigen remains unidentified. For the second PCR, which ran for about 6 to 11 cycles, a sample-barcoded 5' primer and a J-beta primer mix were used. TCRdb fed the 5' RACE reads into MiXCR, producing one record per CDR3 protein. The table has approximately 900,000 distinct CDR3 sequences, about 29% seen once. These data were also filed under a second study, of T cells of mothers and their children. That work adds: A few healthy Caucasian mothers and their six children donated. Researchers found no T cell clones that were persistent and microchimeric.

The sample was blood. The TCR originated in a woman in her thirties or forties in good health. This sequence joins TRBV25-1 and TRBJ2-7; a possible D gene is TRBD2 (5 bases). DNA for the CDR3: TGTGCCACCGGGGCCTACGAGCAGTACTTC. Its protein product is CATGAYEQYF.